The next 12 T cell receptor beta chains were all read from a single sample in a study of blood T cell repertoires in COVID-19. TCRdb's copy holds only in-frame clones and misses some; the assay was immunoSEQ multiplex PCR. The sample carries a few hundred thousand clones, over 75% recorded once. Sequencing was done on a sample of PBMCs or T cells enriched from blood (not recorded which). The origin of the receptors is a woman aged 25 to 39 who had recovered from COVID-19.

This chain uses TRBV4-1 with TRBJ1-2, with D perhaps TRBD1 (5 bases). Trimming stripped 3 bases from V and 0 bases from J, with 11 bases between. There are 15 residues in the CDR3. Germline-derived CDR1 and CDR2 are MGHRA and YSYEKL. Here the CDR3 reads CASSHVEGTNYGYTF. The CDR3 region has the DNA TGCGCCAGCAGCCATGTGGAGGGGACTAACTATGGCTACACCTTC.

The V and J genes are TRBV14 and TRBJ2-4; D gene uncertain. CDR1 is SGHDN and CDR2 is FVKESK in the germline V gene. V was pared by 0 bases and J by 0 bases, with 9 bases between. This CDR3 has 16 amino acids. The CDR3: CASSQDVSLAKNIQYF. The CDR3 bases are TGTGCCAGCAGCCAAGATGTGAGCCTAGCCAAAAACATTCAGTACTTC.

The genes are TRBV6-5 and TRBJ2-2; maybe TRBD2 (6 bases). Germline V gene lookup returns CDR1 MNHEY and CDR2 SVGAGI. The CDR3 is made up of 14 amino acids. V was pared by 8 bases and J by 3 bases, with 13 bases between. CDR3 coding DNA: TGTGCCAGCGCGACGGGAGTTGACACCGGGGAGCTGTTTTTT. Encoded protein: CASATGVDTGELFF.

The chain combines TRBV2 with TRBJ1-2; D perhaps matches TRBD1 (5 bases). Trimming shortened V by 6 bases and J by 6 bases, and 23 bases separated the two germline ends. In germline, CDR1 is SNHLY, CDR2 FYNNEI. There are 16 residues in the CDR3. In DNA, the CDR3 is TGTGCCAGCAGGACGGCTGGGCAGGGTGGGTCGAATGGCTACACCTTC. Its protein product is CASRTAGQGGSNGYTF.

This clone was seen just once. J is TRBJ2-2 and V is TRBV30, with TRBD2 matching 8 bases. V gave up 7 bases and J gave up 3 bases; unmatched junction bases: 7. CDR3 length: 14 amino acids. CDR1 is GTSNPN and CDR2 is SVGIG in the germline V gene (reference sequence). The CDR3 is CAFNRGGDTGELFF. The CDR3 DNA sequence: TGTGCCTTTAACCGGGGGGGCGACACCGGGGAGCTGTTTTTT.

The chain is built from TRBV2 and TRBJ2-3, with 7 bases aligning to TRBD2. Germline CDR1 reads SNHLY; CDR2 reads FYNNEI. Trimming cost V 6 bases and J 6 bases; bases outside gene matches: 0. This CDR3 comprises 11 residues. CDR3 protein: CASRGGDTQYF. The CDR3, as DNA: TGTGCCAGCAGGGGGGGGGATACGCAGTATTTT.

The chain is built from TRBV28 and TRBJ2-1, with TRBD2 matching over 7 bases. Per germline, CDR1 MDHEN and CDR2 SYDVKM. The CDR3 has 15 amino acids. Unmatched junction bases numbered 9, after V lost 4 bases and J lost 6 bases. The chain's CDR3 is CASSSLAVRGNEQFF. In DNA, the CDR3 is TGTGCCAGCAGTTCCCTAGCGGTGCGAGGCAATGAGCAGTTCTTC.

The V gene is TRBV28, the J gene TRBJ2-7; 10 nucleotides align to TRBD1. CDR1 is MDHEN and CDR2 is SYDVKM in the germline V gene. There are 16 residues in the CDR3. With V trimmed by 4 bases and J by 4 bases, 10 bases remained unmatched. Here the CDR3 DNA reads TGTGCCAGCAGTTCTTCCTCCGGGACAGGGGTTTACGAGCAGTACTTC. It encodes CASSSSSGTGVYEQYF. Complete variable domain (other parts from reference TRBV28 and TRBJ2-7): DVKVTQSSRYLVKRTGEKVFLECVQDMDHENMFWYRQDPGLGLRLIYFSYDVKMKEKGDIPEGYSVSREKKERFSLILESASTNQTSMYLCASSSSSGTGVYEQYFGPGTRLTVT.

The chain joins TRBV19 to TRBJ1-2, with 10 bases matching TRBD1. The V segment lost 5 bases and the J segment 1 base; nucleotides outside the gene matches: 1. The germline CDR1 and CDR2 sequences are LNHDA and SQIVND (reference sequence). The CDR3 has 14 residues. The CDR3, as DNA: TGTGCCAGTAGTGGGGACAGGGGTAACTATGGCTACACCTTC. Its protein product is CASSGDRGNYGYTF.

As for this clone: Mismatch with germline at one junction end may stem from a read error. The V and J genes are TRBV5-1 and TRBJ1-5; maybe TRBD1 (5 bases). Germline V CDR1 and CDR2: SGHRS, YFSETQ. The CDR3 is made up of 13 amino acids. The CDR3 region is CASSLGGNEPQHF. CDR3 DNA: TGCGCCAGCAGCTTGGGGGGCAATGAGCCCCAGCATTTT.

V gene TRBV10-2 combines with J gene TRBJ2-7; a possible D gene is TRBD1 (5 bases). CDR3 size: 13 residues. Deletions cut 6 bases from V and 5 bases from J, with 14 bases between. Per the germline V gene, CDR1 is WSHSY and CDR2 is SAAADI. Here the CDR3 reads CASSDTGGNEQYF. The DNA of the CDR3 is TGCGCCAGCAGCGACACAGGTGGTAACGAGCAGTACTTC.

A remark on this clone: Other DNA sequences from this sample encode an identical CDR3 as well. The CDR3 here is CASSFSGDQETQYF. As DNA, the CDR3 is TGCGCCAGCAGCTTTTCGGGGGACCAAGAGACCCAGTACTTC. This chain links TRBV5-1 with TRBJ2-5; D is perhaps TRBD2 (6 bases). There are 14 residues in the CDR3. V was pared by 2 bases and J by 0 bases, with 8 bases between. Germline V gene lookup returns CDR1 SGHRS and CDR2 YFSETQ.